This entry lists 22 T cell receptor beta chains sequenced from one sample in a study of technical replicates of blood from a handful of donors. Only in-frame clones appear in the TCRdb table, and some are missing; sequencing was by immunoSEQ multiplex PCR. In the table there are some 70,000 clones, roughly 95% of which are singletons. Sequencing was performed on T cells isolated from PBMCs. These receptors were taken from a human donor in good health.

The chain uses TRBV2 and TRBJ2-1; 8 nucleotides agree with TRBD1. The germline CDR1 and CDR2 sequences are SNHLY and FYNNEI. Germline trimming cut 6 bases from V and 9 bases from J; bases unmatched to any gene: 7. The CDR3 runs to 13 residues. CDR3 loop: CASRRTGNLEQFF. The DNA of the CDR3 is TGTGCCAGCAGACGGACAGGGAATCTTGAGCAGTTCTTC.

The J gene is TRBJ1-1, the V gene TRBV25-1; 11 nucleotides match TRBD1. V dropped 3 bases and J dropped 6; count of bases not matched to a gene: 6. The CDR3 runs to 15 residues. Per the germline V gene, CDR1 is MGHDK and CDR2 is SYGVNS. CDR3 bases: TGTGCCAGCAGTGATTGGGACAGGGGGGATGCTGAAGCTTTCTTT. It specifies CASSDWDRGDAEAFF.

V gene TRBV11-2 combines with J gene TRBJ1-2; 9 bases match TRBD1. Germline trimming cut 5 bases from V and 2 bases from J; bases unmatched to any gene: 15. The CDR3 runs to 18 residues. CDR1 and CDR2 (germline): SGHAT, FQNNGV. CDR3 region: CASSPEPGTGSLNYGYTF. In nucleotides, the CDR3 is TGTGCCAGCAGCCCCGAACCCGGGACAGGGTCCCTGAACTATGGCTACACCTTC.

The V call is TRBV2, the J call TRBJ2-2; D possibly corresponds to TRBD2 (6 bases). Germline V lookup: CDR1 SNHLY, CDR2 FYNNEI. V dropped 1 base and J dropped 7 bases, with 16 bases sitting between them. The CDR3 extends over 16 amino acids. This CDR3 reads CASSEGGTGSFGELFF. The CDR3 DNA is TGTGCCAGCAGTGAAGGCGGGACCGGATCATTCGGGGAGCTGTTTTTT.

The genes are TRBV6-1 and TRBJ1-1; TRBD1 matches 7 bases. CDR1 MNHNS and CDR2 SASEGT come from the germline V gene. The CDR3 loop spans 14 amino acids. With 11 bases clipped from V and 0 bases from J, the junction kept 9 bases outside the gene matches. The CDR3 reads CAGWTGTMNTEAFF. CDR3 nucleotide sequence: TGTGCCGGCTGGACAGGCACTATGAACACTGAAGCTTTCTTT.

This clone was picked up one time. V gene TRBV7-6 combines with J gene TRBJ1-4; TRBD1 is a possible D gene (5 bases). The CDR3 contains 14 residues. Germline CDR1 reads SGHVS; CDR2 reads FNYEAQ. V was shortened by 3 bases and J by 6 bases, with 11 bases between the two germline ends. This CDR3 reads CASSLWGRDEKLFF. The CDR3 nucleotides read TGTGCCAGCAGCTTGTGGGGGAGGGATGAAAAACTGTTTTTT.

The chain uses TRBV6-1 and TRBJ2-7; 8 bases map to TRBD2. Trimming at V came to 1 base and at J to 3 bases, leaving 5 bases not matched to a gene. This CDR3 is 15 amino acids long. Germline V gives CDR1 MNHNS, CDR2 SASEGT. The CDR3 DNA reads TGTGCCAGCAGTGAAGAACCAGCGGGGGTCTACGAGCAGTACTTC. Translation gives CASSEEPAGVYEQYF.

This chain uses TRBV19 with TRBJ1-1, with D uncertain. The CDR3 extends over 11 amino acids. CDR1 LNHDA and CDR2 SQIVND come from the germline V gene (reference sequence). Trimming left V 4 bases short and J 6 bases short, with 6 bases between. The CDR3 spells CASSTGPEAFF. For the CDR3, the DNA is TGTGCCAGTAGTACTGGCCCTGAAGCTTTCTTT.

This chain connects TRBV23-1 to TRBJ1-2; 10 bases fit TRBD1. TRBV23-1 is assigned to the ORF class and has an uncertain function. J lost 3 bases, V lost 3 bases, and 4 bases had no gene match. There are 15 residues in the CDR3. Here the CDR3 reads CASSQKTGGDYGYTF. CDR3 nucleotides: TGCGCCAGCAGTCAGAAGACAGGGGGCGACTATGGCTACACCTTC.

The CDR3 region is CASSPQGALPYGYTF. CDR3 coding DNA: TGTGCCAGCAGCCCACAGGGGGCCCTTCCCTATGGCTACACCTTC. The chain is built from TRBV6-5 and TRBJ1-2; 9 bases map to TRBD1. This CDR3 contains 15 residues. V was clipped by 6 bases and J by 4 bases; unmatched bases: 9. The germline V gene encodes CDR1 MNHEY and CDR2 SVGAGI.

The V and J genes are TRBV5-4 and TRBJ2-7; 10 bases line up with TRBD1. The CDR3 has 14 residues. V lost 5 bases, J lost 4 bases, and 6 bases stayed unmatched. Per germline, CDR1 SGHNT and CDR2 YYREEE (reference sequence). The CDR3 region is CASRDRGSSYEQYF. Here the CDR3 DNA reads TGTGCCAGCAGGGACAGGGGGTCATCTTACGAGCAGTACTTC.

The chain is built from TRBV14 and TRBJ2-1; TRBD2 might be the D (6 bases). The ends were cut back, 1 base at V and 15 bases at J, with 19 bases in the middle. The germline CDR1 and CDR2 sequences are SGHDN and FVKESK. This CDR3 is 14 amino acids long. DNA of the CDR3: TGTGCCAGCAGCCAAGTTTTCGATCCGGGACTTCGGTTCTTC. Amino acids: CASSQVFDPGLRFF. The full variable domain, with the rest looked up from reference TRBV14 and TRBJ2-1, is EAGVTQFPSHSVIEKGQTVTLRCDPISGHDNLYWYRRVMGKEIKFLLHFVKESKQDESGMPNNRFLAERTGGTYSTLKVQPAELEDSGVYFCASSQVFDPGLRFFGPGTRLTVL.

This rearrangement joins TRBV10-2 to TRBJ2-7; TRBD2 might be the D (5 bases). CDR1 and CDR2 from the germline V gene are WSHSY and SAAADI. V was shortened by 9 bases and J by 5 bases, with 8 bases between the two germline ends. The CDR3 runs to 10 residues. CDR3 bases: TGCGCCAGTCGGGAAGACGAGCAGTACTTC. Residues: CASREDEQYF.

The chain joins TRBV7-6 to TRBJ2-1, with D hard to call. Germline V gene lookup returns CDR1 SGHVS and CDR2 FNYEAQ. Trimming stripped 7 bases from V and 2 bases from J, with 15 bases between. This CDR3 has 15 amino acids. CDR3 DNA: TGTGCCAGCACCCGGTGGGCCGGTCCCTACAATGAGCAGTTCTTC. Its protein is CASTRWAGPYNEQFF. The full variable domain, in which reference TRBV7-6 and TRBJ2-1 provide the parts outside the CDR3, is GAGVSQSPRYKVTKRGQDVALRCDPISGHVSLYWYRQALGQGPEFLTYFNYEAQQDKSGLPNDRFSAERPEGSISTLTIQRTEQRDSAMYRCASTRWAGPYNEQFFGPGTRLTVL.

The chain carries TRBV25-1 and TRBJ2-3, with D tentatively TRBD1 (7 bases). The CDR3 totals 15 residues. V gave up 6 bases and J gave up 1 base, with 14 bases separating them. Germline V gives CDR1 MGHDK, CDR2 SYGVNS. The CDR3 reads CASRAEGAGTDTQYF. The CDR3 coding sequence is TGTGCCAGCAGAGCGGAGGGGGCGGGCACAGATACGCAGTATTTT.

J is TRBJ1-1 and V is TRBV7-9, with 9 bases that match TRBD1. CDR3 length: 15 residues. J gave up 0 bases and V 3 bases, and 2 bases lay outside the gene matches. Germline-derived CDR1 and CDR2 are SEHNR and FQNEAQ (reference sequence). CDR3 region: CASSFGQGMNTEAFF. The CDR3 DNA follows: TGTGCCAGCAGCTTCGGACAGGGGATGAACACTGAAGCTTTCTTT.

The CDR3 region has the DNA TGTGCCAACGGACAGGGTGAAGGCTACACCTTC. Translating gives CANGQGEGYTF. The V call is TRBV10-3, the J call TRBJ1-2, with TRBD1 matching 8 bases. V shed 10 bases and J 8 bases; nucleotides not matched to a gene: 6. CDR1 and CDR2 from the germline V gene are ENHRY and SYGVKD. This CDR3 region has 11 residues.

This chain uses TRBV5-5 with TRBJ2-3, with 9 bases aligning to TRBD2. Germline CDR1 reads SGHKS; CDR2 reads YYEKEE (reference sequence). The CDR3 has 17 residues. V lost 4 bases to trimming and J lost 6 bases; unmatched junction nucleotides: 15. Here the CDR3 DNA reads TGTGCCAGCAGCCTACGACCGACTAGCGGCCCCATGGATACGCAGTATTTT. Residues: CASSLRPTSGPMDTQYF.

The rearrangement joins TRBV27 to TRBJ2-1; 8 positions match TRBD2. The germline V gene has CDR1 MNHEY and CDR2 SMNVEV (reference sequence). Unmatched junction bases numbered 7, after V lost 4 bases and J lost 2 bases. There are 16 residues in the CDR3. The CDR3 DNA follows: TGTGCCAGCAGTTCCCTCGAGCGGGAGCCCTACAATGAGCAGTTCTTC. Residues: CASSSLEREPYNEQFF.

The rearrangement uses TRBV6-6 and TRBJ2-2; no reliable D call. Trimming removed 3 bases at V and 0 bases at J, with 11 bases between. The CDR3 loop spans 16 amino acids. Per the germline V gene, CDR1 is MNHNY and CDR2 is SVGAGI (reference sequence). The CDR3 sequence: CASSYSSRPNTGELFF. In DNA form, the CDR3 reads TGTGCCAGCAGTTATAGCTCCCGCCCGAACACCGGGGAGCTGTTTTTT.

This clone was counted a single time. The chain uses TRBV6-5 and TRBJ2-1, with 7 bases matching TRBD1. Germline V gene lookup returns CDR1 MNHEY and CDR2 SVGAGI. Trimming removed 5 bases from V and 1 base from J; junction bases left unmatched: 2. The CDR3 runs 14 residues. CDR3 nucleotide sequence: TGTGCCAGCAGTCGGGACAGTTCCTACAATGAGCAGTTCTTC. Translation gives CASSRDSSYNEQFF.

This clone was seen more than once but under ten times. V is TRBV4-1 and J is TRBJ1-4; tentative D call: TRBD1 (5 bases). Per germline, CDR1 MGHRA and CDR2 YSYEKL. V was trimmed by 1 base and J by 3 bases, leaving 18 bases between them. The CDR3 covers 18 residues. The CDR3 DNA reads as TGCGCCAGCAGCCAAGTAGGGGAAAGTGTTCCGGCTAATGAAAAACTGTTTTTT. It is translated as CASSQVGESVPANEKLFF.